The 7 T cell receptor beta chains in this list originate from one sample, sequenced in a study of regulatory T cells in long-lasting Graves disease. The time point here: persistent/refractory GD, antithyroid drugs over 5 years with positive TRAb. TCR sequences were obtained from RNA taken from PBMCs. According to the study, TCR beta libraries were built with iRepertoire HTBI primers and CDR3-region Arm-PCR. Using its own MiXCR run on the multiplex PCR reads, TCRdb lists one record per CDR3 protein. The sample includes approximately 360,000 distinct CDR3 sequences, 20% to 25% of them seen just once. Sequenced here: peripheral blood mononuclear cells (PBMCs), sampled when the disease was refractory, from a patient treated with antithyroid drugs. All receptors derive from a woman in her thirties or forties with Graves disease.

The chain employs TRBV6-1 and TRBJ2-5; D is unresolved. The CDR3 extends over 10 amino acids. Germline CDR1 MNHNS, CDR2 SASEGT. V gave up 5 bases and J gave up 4 bases, with 2 bases separating them. DNA of the CDR3: TGTGCCAGCAGTATAGAGACCCAGTACTTC. Translating it yields CASSIETQYF.

The V and J genes are TRBV18 and TRBJ2-1; 11 bases match TRBD2. This CDR3 spans 15 amino acids. The J segment lost 7 bases and the V segment lost 3 bases, leaving 5 bases of the junction unmatched. Germline lookup yields CDR1 KGHSH and CDR2 LQKENI. CDR3 protein: CASSPELAGVNEQFF. DNA of the CDR3: TGTGCCAGCTCACCTGAACTAGCGGGAGTTAATGAGCAGTTCTTC.

This clonotype was seen at least ten times. Germline is not matched at one junction end, which may reflect a read error. V usage is TRBV12-3 or TRBV12-4 and J usage is TRBJ2-2; tentatively, D is TRBD2 (6 bases). CDR3 length: 15 residues. For the CDR3, the DNA is TGTGCCAGCAGTTTAGCGGCGGGGAACTCCGGGGAGCTGTTTTTT. Translating it yields CASSLAAGNSGELFF.

This clonotype was detected only once. The chain joins TRBV7-9 to TRBJ2-2; no definite D call. The V gene lost 11 bases and the J gene lost 4 bases, with 17 bases spanning the gap. The germline V gene encodes CDR1 SEHNR and CDR2 FQNEAQ (reference sequence). The CDR3 contains 14 residues. The CDR3 sequence: CAGTLRSVTGELFF. As DNA, the CDR3 is TGTGCCGGCACTCTAAGGTCCGTCACCGGGGAGCTGTTTTTT.

This clonotype was detected ten times or more. The J gene is TRBJ1-6, the V gene TRBV28, with a tentative D call TRBD1 (6 bases). Between the trimmed V and J ends, which lost 5 bases and 8 bases, there was a span of 13 bases. The length of the CDR3 is 14 residues. Germline V gene data show CDR1 as MDHEN and CDR2 as SYDVKM. The CDR3 DNA reads TGTGCCAGCAGTCCCGGACAGCTCGATTCACCCCTCCACTTT. Protein sequence: CASSPGQLDSPLHF. The full variable domain, completed using reference TRBV28 and TRBJ1-6, is DVKVTQSSRYLVKRTGEKVFLECVQDMDHENMFWYRQDPGLGLRLIYFSYDVKMKEKGDIPEGYSVSREKKERFSLILESASTNQTSMYLCASSPGQLDSPLHFGNGTRLTVT.

The sample holds many counts of this clonotype. This chain connects TRBV28 to TRBJ2-7; unclear D gene. V dropped 3 bases and J dropped 0 bases, with 6 bases sitting between them. Germline-derived CDR1 and CDR2 are MDHEN and SYDVKM. The CDR3 covers 13 residues. CDR3 region: CASSFLTSYEQYF. DNA for the CDR3: TGTGCCAGCAGTTTTCTGACCTCCTACGAGCAGTACTTC.

The rearrangement links TRBV27 to TRBJ2-7; D uncertain. Per the germline V gene, CDR1 is MNHEY and CDR2 is SMNVEV (reference sequence). This CDR3 has 12 amino acids. Between the trimmed V and J ends, which lost 7 bases and 5 bases, there was a span of 12 bases. The CDR3 region has the DNA TGTGCCAGCACTACTTCCCGGAACGAGCAGTACTTC. Translation: CASTTSRNEQYF.